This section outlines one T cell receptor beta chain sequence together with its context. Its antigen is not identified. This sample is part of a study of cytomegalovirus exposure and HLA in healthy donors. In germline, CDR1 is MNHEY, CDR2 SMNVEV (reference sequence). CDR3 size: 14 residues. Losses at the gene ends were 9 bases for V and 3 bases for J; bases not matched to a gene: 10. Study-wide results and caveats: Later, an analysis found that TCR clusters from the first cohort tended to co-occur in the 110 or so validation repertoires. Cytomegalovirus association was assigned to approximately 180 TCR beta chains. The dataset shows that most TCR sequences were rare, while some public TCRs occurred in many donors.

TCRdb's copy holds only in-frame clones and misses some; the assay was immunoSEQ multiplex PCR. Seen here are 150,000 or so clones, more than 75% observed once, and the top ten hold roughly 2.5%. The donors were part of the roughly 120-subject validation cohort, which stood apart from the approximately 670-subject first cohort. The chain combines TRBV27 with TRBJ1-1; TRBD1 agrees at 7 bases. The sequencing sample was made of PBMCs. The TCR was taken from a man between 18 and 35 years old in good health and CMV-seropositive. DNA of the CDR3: TGTGCCAGTCAGGAGAGGGGGCGATACACTGAAGCTTTCTTT. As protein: CASQERGRYTEAFF.